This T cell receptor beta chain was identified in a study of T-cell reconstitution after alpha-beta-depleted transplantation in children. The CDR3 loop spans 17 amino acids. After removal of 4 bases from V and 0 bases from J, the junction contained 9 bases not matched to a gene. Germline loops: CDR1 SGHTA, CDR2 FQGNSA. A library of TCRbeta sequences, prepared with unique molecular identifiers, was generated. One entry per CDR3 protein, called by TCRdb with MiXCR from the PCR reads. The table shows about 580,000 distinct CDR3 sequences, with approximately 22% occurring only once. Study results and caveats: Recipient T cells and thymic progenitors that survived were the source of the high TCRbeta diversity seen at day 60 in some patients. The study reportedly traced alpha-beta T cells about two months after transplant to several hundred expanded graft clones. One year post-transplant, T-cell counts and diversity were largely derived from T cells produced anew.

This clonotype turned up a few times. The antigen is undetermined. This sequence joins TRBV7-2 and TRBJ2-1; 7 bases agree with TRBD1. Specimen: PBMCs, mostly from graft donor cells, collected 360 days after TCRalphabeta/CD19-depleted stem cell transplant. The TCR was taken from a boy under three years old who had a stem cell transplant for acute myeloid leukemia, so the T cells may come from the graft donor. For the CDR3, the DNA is TGTGCCAGCAGCTCCTTACAGGGGTCCCTCTCCTACAATGAGCAGTTCTTC. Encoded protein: CASSSLQGSLSYNEQFF.